These 2 T cell receptor beta chains share one sample of origin, sequenced in a study of regulatory T cells in long-lasting Graves disease. Researchers made TCR beta libraries by using iRepertoire HTBI primers and running Arm-PCR on CDR3 regions. TCRdb re-analysed the multiplex PCR reads in MiXCR, keeping a single row per CDR3 protein. The sample carries 360,000 or so distinct CDR3 sequences, roughly 25% recorded once. Indicated time point: persistent/refractory GD, antithyroid drugs over 5 years with positive TRAb. RNA extracted from PBMCs served as the sequencing template. The material was peripheral blood mononuclear cells (PBMCs), obtained when the disease was refractory, from a patient treated with antithyroid drugs. These receptors were taken from a woman aged 40 to 50 with Graves disease.

The V and J genes are TRBV20-1 and TRBJ2-2; D may be TRBD2 (5 bases). CDR1 DFQATT and CDR2 SNEGSKA come from the germline V gene (reference sequence). Trimming removed 2 bases from V and 7 bases from J, with 11 bases in between. The CDR3 is 13 amino acids. The CDR3 sequence: CSARQLEGGELFF. CDR3 sequence (DNA): TGCAGTGCTAGACAACTAGAGGGCGGGGAGCTGTTTTTT.

The gene calls are TRBV24-1 and TRBJ2-3, with D perhaps matching TRBD1 (5 bases). The germline V gene encodes CDR1 KGHDR and CDR2 SFDVKD. The CDR3 extends over 14 amino acids. Trimming left V 6 bases short and J 3 bases short, with 12 bases between. CDR3 sequence (DNA): TGTGCCACCAGTCTCCAGGGCGTGACAGATACGCAGTATTTT. It is translated as CATSLQGVTDTQYF.